A selection of T cell receptor beta chains follows, all from one sample in a study of blood T cell repertoires in COVID-19. Some clones are missing from TCRdb's copy, which holds only in-frame ones; the method was immunoSEQ multiplex PCR. The table includes about 250,000 clones, 80% to 85% detected once. Source material: PBMCs or T cells enriched from blood (not recorded which). The source of these receptors is a man aged 45 to 65 who had recovered from COVID-19. CDR3s include the opening cysteine and the closing phenylalanine or tryptophan. The D gene is left open where the match is weak. The listing skips clone size in some rows; elsewhere it reads once, few, many or a size class.

d_gene	abundance	v_gene	j_gene	CDR3nt	CDR3aa
NA	few	TRBV28	TRBJ2-4	TGTGCCAGCAGTTCCCTATTGACAGAGACCGACTTAGCCAAAAACATTCAGTACTTC	CASSSLLTETDLAKNIQYF
NA	few	TRBV5-8	TRBJ1-4	TGTGCCAGCAGCTTGGCCGGGGGTGCGGCGGAAAAACTGTTTTTT	CASSLAGGAAEKLFF
NA	NA	TRBV9	TRBJ2-3	TGTGCCAGCAGCGTAGTTCCTTCAGATACGCAGTATTTT	CASSVVPSDTQYF
NA	NA	TRBV5-1	TRBJ2-3	TGCGCCAGCAGCTTTAGGTCCCCCCAGGGAGGAGATACGCAGTATTTT	CASSFRSPQGGDTQYF
TRBD2	NA	TRBV5-1	TRBJ2-5	TGCGCCAGCGGTTTGGATAGCGGGAGGCAGGGGGAGACCCAGTACTTC	CASGLDSGRQGETQYF
TRBD1	NA	TRBV5-1	TRBJ1-2	TGCGCCAGCGGCGAAACAGGGGGCGCTGGCTACACCTTC	CASGETGGAGYTF
TRBD1	NA	TRBV6-5	TRBJ1-2	TGTGCCAGCAGGGGGACAGGGGGCGCCTATGGCTACACCTTC	CASRGTGGAYGYTF
TRBD2	NA	TRBV13	TRBJ2-3	TGTGCCAGCAGCTTAGTGGGCGGGGGGGAGATTACGCAGTATTTT	CASSLVGGGEITQYF
TRBD2	NA	TRBV6-5	TRBJ2-1	TGTGCCAGCAGGGGGCTAGCGGGAGGGGAGCAGTTCTTC	CASRGLAGGEQFF
TRBD2	NA	TRBV2	TRBJ2-5	TGTGCCAGCTTTGGCGGGGGGGGGACCCAGTACTTC	CASFGGGGTQYF
TRBD1	NA	TRBV19	TRBJ2-1	TGTGCCAGTAGAAAGGGGGCCTATGAGCAGTTCTTC	CASRKGAYEQFF
TRBD1	few	TRBV6-1	TRBJ1-1	TGTGCCAGCAGTGAGACAGGGATAAACACTGAAGCTTTCTTT	CASSETGINTEAFF
TRBD1	NA	TRBV2	TRBJ1-5	TGTGCCAGCAAGGGTGCAGGGGGCGTCGGGGGAAGACAGCCCCAGCATTTT	CASKGAGGVGGRQPQHF
NA	few	TRBV14	TRBJ1-1	TGTGCCAGCAGCCCGTCTCAGGGGAAGGGTGGAATAGCTTTCTTT	CASSPSQGKGGIAFF
TRBD2	once	TRBV23-1	TRBJ2-1	TGCGCCCGCAGGGCCGGGACTAGCGGGGGGAACTCCTACAATGAGCAGTTCTTC	CARRAGTSGGNSYNEQFF
NA	NA	TRBV6-5	TRBJ1-4	TGTGCCAGTGCCCTTTACTCTAATGAAAAACTGTTTTTT	CASALYSNEKLFF
NA	NA	TRBV11-2	TRBJ2-7	TGTGCCAGCAGCTACGACAGTTGGCGCTCCTACGAGCAGTACTTC	CASSYDSWRSYEQYF
TRBD2	once	TRBV27	TRBJ2-1	TGTGCCAGCAGTTTAGGACTAGCGGAATACAATGAGCAGTTCTTC	CASSLGLAEYNEQFF
TRBD2	NA	TRBV19	TRBJ2-3	TGTGCCACCTCCTCCACGGGGGGGCCTTATACGCAGTATTTT	CATSSTGGPYTQYF
NA	NA	TRBV14	TRBJ2-3	TGTGCCAGCAGCCAAGATCTTGGGCCGCTGTGGGCAGATACGCAGTATTTT	CASSQDLGPLWADTQYF
NA	many	TRBV20-1	TRBJ1-2	TGCAGTGTAGGGGTTGATGGCTACACCTTC	CSVGVDGYTF
TRBD1	once	TRBV30	TRBJ1-5	TGTGCCTGGGCCCGGGACAGGGGTTTTCCTAGGGATCAGCCCCAGCATTTT	CAWARDRGFPRDQPQHF
TRBD1	NA	TRBV18	TRBJ1-2	TGTGCCAGCTCACCAAACCTTGACAGGGGGCTGAATGGCTACACCTTC	CASSPNLDRGLNGYTF
NA	NA	TRBV9	TRBJ2-2	TGTGCCAGCAGCGCCCGGAGGGAAGCGAACACCGGGGAGCTGTTTTTT	CASSARREANTGELFF
NA	NA	TRBV7-8	TRBJ1-3	TGTGCCAGCAGCCCAAGCACAGGGAGAAACACCATATATTTT	CASSPSTGRNTIYF
TRBD1	once	TRBV2	TRBJ1-2	TGTGCCAGCAGTGAAGGGGACAGGGGGGTTTCCGGCTACACCTTC	CASSEGDRGVSGYTF
TRBD1	once	TRBV6-1	TRBJ2-7	TGTGCCAGCAGTGGACAGGGAGATTCGTGGGTCTACGAGCAGTACTTC	CASSGQGDSWVYEQYF
NA	NA	TRBV21-1	TRBJ1-2	TGTGCCAGCAGCAAGGGGCAGGGTTACTATGGCTACACCTTC	CASSKGQGYYGYTF
NA	NA	TRBV18	TRBJ1-6	TGTGCCAGCTCCACGGACAGCTATAATTCACCCCTCCACTTT	CASSTDSYNSPLHF
NA	NA	TRBV24-1	TRBJ2-1	TGTGCCACCAGTGGGAGTTACAATGAGCAGTTCTTC	CATSGSYNEQFF
TRBD2	NA	TRBV5-1	TRBJ2-1	TGCGCCAGCAGCTTGGGTAGCGGGGTGGGTCGCAATGAGCAGTTCTTC	CASSLGSGVGRNEQFF
NA	NA	TRBV2	TRBJ1-1	TGTGCCAGCAGTGTGAGGCGGAACACTGAAGCTTTCTTT	CASSVRRNTEAFF
TRBD1	NA	TRBV10-1	TRBJ2-7	TGCGCCAGCAGTGCCTCCGGGACAGGGGGCCTCGAGCAGTACTTC	CASSASGTGGLEQYF
NA	NA	TRBV4-1	TRBJ2-1	TGCGCCAGCAGCCCAAGTAATACGGTGAGCTCCTACAATGAGCAGTTCTTC	CASSPSNTVSSYNEQFF
NA	NA	TRBV10-3	TRBJ2-1	TGTGCCATCAGTGAGGGGGCCGTGGGCCATGAGCAGTTCTTC	CAISEGAVGHEQFF
NA	NA	TRBV30	TRBJ1-4	TGTGCCTGGAGTACTAGGGGGGGTCGTGAAAAACTGTTTTTT	CAWSTRGGREKLFF
NA	NA	TRBV7-9	TRBJ1-2	TGTGCCAGCAGCTTAGGACAGGCTAACTATGGCTACACCTTC	CASSLGQANYGYTF